Below, one T cell receptor (beta chain) is given with its context. Its antigen is currently unknown. RNA was extracted and reverse transcribed into cDNA as the sequencing template. Profiling relied on immunoSEQ multiplex PCR, and the TCRdb table lists in-frame clones only, not all of them. This sample has over 100,000 clones, with approximately 49% found just once. The data originate from a study of CD8+ T cells in alopecia areata. Study-wide points: Affected lesional scalp, above all in alopecia totalis/universalis, was more clonal than normal scalp.

The sequenced sample was CD8+ T cells sorted from blood, obtained at week 0. This clonotype was obtained from a human donor with alopecia areata.

CDR3 protein: CASSQVQGDNQPQHF. CDR3 DNA sequence: TGCGCCAGCAGCCAAGTTCAGGGGGACAATCAGCCCCAGCATTTT. The chain couples TRBV4-3 to TRBJ1-5; 7 positions agree with TRBD1. J gave up 3 bases and V 1 base, and 3 bases lay outside the gene matches. Germline V CDR1 and CDR2: LGHNA, YSLEER. This CDR3 region has 15 residues.